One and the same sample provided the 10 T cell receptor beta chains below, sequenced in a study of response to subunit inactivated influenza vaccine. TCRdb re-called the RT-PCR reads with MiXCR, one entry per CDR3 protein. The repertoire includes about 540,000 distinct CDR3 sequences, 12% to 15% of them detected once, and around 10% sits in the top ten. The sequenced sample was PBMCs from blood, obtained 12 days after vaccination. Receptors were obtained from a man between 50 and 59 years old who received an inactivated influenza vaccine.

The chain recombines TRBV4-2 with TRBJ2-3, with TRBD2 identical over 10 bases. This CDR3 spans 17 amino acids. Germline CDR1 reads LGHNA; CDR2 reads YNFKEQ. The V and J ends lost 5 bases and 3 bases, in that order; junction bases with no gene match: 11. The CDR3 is CASSLPTSGVSTDTQYF. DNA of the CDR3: TGTGCCAGCAGCTTACCTACTAGCGGGGTTAGTACAGATACGCAGTATTTT.

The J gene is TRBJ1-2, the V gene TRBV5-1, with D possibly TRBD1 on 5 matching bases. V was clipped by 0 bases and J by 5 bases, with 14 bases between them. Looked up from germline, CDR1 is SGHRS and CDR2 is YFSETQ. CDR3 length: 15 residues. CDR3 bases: TGCGCCAGCAGCTTGGAAATCCCAGGGATATATGGCTACACCTTC. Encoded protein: CASSLEIPGIYGYTF.

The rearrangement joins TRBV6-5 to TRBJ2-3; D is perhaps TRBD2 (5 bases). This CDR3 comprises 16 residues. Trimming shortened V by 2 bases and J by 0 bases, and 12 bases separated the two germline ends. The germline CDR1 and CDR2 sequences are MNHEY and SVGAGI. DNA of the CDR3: TGTGCCAGCAGTTACACCGACTACTCTAGCACAGATACGCAGTATTTT. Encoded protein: CASSYTDYSSTDTQYF.

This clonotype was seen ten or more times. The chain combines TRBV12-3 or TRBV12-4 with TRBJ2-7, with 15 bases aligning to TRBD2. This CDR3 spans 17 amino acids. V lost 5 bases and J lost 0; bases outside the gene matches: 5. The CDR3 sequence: CASSGAGLAGGSYEQYF. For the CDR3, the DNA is TGTGCCAGCAGTGGGGCGGGACTAGCGGGAGGCTCCTACGAGCAGTACTTC.

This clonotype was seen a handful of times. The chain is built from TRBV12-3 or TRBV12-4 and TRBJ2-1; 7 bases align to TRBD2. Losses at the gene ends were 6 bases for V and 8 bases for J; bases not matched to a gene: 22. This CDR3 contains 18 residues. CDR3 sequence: CASSRLRGDYLRGDEQFF. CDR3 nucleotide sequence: TGTGCCAGCAGCCGCCTTAGAGGGGACTATTTAAGAGGGGATGAGCAGTTCTTC.

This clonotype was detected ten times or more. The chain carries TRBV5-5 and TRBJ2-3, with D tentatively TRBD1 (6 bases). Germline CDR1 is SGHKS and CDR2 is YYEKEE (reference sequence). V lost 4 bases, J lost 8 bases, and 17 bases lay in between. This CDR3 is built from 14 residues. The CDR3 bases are TGTGCCAGCAGCCTGTCATGGGACAAGGGTACGCAGTATTTT. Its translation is CASSLSWDKGTQYF. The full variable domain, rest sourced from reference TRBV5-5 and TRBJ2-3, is DAGVTQSPTHLIKTRGQQVTLRCSPISGHKSVSWYQQVLGQGPQFIFQYYEKEERGRGNFPDRFSARQFPNYSSELNVNALLLGDSALYLCASSLSWDKGTQYFGPGTRLTVL.

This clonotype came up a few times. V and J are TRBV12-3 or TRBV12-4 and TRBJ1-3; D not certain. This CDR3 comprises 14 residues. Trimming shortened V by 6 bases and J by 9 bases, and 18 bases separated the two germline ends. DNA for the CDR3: TGTGCCAGCAGCACTCGTTCCAAGGGTGGCACCATATATTTT. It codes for CASSTRSKGGTIYF.

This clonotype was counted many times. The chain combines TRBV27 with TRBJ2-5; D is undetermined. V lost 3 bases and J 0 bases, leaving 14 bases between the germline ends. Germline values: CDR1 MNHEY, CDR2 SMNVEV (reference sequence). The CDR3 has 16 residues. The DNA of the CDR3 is TGTGCCAGCAGTTTTCGGTATGGCGCATACCAAGAGACCCAGTACTTC. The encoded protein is CASSFRYGAYQETQYF.

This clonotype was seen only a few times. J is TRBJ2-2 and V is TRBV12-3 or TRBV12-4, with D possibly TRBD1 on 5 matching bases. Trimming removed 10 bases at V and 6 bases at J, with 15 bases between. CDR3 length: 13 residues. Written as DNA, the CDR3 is TGTGCCACCAACATCCAGGGCGCCGGGGAGCTGTTTTTT. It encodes CATNIQGAGELFF.

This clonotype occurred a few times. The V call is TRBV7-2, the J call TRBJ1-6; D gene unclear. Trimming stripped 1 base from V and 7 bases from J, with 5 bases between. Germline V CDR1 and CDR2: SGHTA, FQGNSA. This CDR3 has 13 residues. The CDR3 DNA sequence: TGTGCCAGCAGCTTAGTTACGAATTCACCCCTCCACTTT. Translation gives CASSLVTNSPLHF.